This T cell receptor (beta chain) was recorded in a study of siplizumab effects on memory and regulatory T cells. For this clone: The antigen is undetermined.

This CDR3 region has 14 residues. Germline loops: CDR1 MNHEY, CDR2 SVGAGI. The V and J ends lost 0 bases and 3 bases respectively, with 9 bases between them. Approximately 98,000 TCR templates underwent assay in each sample. Sequenced by immunoSEQ multiplex PCR; TCRdb stores in-frame clones only, minus some. The sample records roughly 120,000 clones, about 95% being singletons. Study conclusions and caveats: Alloreactive sequences whose origin lay in unstimulated CD4+ memory cells were significantly reduced by siplizumab. Naive T cells were seemingly more diverse than memory cells, and major contributions to the alloresponse seemed to be made by them. Of the alloreactive clones, only a minor fraction mapped to unstimulated subsets.

Sample: non-Treg CD4+ T cells sorted from blood. The receptor was isolated from a human donor in good health. The chain carries TRBV6-5 and TRBJ2-7; a possible D gene is TRBD2 (6 bases). The CDR3 DNA reads as TGTGCCAGCAGTTACTCGGGGACTGACTACGAGCAGTACTTC. Amino acid sequence: CASSYSGTDYEQYF.